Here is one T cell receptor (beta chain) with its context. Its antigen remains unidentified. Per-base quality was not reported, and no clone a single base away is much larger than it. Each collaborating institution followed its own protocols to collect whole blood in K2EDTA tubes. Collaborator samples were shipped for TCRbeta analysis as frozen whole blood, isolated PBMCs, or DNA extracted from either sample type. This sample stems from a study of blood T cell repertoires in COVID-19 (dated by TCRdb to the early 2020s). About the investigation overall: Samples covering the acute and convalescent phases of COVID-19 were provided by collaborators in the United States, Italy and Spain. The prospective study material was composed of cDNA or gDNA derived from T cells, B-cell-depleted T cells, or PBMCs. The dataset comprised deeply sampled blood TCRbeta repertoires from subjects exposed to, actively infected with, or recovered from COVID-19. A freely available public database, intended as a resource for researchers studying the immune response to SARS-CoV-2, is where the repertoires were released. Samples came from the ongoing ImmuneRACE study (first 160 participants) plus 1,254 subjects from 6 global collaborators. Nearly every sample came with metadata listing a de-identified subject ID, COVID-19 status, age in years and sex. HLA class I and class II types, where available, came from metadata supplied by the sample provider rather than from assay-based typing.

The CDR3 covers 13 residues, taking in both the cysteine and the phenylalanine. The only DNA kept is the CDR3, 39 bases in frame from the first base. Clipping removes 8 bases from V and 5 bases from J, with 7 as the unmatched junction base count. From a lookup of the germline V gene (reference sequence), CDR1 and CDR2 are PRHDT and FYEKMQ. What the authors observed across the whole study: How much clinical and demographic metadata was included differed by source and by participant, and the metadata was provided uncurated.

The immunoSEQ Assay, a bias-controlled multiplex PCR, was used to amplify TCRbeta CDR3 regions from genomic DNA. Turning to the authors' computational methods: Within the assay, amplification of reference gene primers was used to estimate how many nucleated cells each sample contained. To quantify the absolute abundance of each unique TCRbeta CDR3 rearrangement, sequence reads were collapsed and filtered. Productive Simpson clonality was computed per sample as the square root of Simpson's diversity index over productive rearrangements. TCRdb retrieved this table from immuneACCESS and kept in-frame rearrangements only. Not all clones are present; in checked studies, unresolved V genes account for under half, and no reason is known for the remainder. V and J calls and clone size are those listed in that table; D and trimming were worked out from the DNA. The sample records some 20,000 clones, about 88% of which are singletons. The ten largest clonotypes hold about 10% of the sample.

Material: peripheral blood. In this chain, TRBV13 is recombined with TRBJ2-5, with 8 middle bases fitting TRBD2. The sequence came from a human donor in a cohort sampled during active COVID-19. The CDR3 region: CASGAGVRETQYF. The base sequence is TGTGCCAGCGGAGCGGGAGTCCGGGAGACCCAGTACTTC.